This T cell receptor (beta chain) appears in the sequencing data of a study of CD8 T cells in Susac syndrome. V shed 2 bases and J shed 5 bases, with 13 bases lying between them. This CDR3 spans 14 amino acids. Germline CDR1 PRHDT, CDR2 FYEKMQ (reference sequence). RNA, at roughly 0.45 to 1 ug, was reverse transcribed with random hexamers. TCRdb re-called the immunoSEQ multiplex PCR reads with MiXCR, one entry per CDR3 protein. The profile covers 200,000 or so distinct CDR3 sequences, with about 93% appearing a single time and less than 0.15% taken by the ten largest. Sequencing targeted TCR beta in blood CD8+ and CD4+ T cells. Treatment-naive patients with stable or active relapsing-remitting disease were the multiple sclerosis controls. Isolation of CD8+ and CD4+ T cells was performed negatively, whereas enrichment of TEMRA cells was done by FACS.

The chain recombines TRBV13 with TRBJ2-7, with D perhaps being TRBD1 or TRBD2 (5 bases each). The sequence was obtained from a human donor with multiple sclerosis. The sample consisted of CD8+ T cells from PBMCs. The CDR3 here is CASSLTDGADEQYF. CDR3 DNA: TGTGCCAGCAGCTTAACGGACGGGGCGGACGAGCAGTACTTC. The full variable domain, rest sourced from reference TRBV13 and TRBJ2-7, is AAGVIQSPRHLIKEKRETATLKCYPIPRHDTVYWYQQGPGQDPQFLISFYEKMQSDKGSIPDRFSAQQFSDYHSELNMSSLELGDSALYFCASSLTDGADEQYFGPGTRLTVT.